Listed below are T cell receptor beta chains from one sample, sequenced in a study of T cell changes during pregnancy in multiple sclerosis. Sequenced by immunoSEQ multiplex PCR; TCRdb stores in-frame clones only, minus some. The table records around 100,000 clones, about 91% of them present only once. Sequencing used peripheral blood, obtained after pregnancy. These receptors all stem from a female donor with multiple sclerosis, enrolled in a pregnancy study. The CDR3 runs from the conserved cysteine through the conserved F or W. A D gene is named only where the DNA matches it firmly. Not every row has a clone size; where given, it reads once, few, many or a size class.

clone_size	cdr3_length	d_call	v_call	j_call	cdr3_aa	cdr3_nt
NA	15	TRBD1	TRBV5-1	TRBJ1-5	CASSLGDSLNQPQHF	TGCGCCAGCAGCTTGGGGGACAGTCTTAATCAGCCCCAGCATTTT
NA	15	TRBD1	TRBV2	TRBJ2-5	CASRRDRGEEKTQYF	TGTGCCAGCAGGCGGGACAGGGGTGAGGAAAAGACCCAGTACTTC
NA	13	NA	TRBV7-3	TRBJ1-1	CASSLDRGTEAFF	TGTGCCAGCAGCTTAGACCGGGGTACTGAAGCTTTCTTT
NA	13	TRBD1	TRBV6-1	TRBJ2-5	CASLDRGQETQYF	TGTGCCAGCCTGGACAGGGGACAAGAGACCCAGTACTTC
NA	15	TRBD2	TRBV2	TRBJ2-1	CASTEGLAGGNEQFF	TGTGCCAGCACCGAAGGGCTAGCGGGGGGCAATGAGCAGTTCTTC
NA	17	TRBD1	TRBV25-1	TRBJ2-5	CASSELGRGQKQETQYF	TGTGCCAGCAGTGAATTGGGCAGGGGGCAGAAACAAGAGACCCAGTACTTC
NA	13	NA	TRBV2	TRBJ2-2	CASSEAGAGELFF	TGTGCCAGCAGTGAAGCAGGGGCCGGGGAGCTGTTTTTT
NA	15	NA	TRBV4-2	TRBJ1-2	CASSQEAVQGSGYTF	TGTGCCAGCAGCCAAGAGGCGGTGCAAGGCTCTGGCTACACCTTC
NA	14	NA	TRBV14	TRBJ2-4	CASSHRDWDFVQYF	TGTGCCAGCAGCCACCGGGACTGGGATTTTGTTCAGTACTTC
NA	13	NA	TRBV19	TRBJ2-3	CASHQRTPEEWYF	TGTGCCAGCCACCAGAGGACACCCGAAGAATGGTATTTT
NA	13	NA	TRBV7-6	TRBJ2-1	CASSLDGLGEQFF	TGTGCCAGCAGCTTAGACGGGTTGGGTGAGCAGTTCTTC
NA	16	TRBD2	TRBV5-1	TRBJ2-3	CASSSGLAGAWDTQYF	TGCGCCAGCAGCTCGGGACTAGCGGGGGCCTGGGATACGCAGTATTTT
NA	15	TRBD2	TRBV6-4	TRBJ2-7	CASICTSGRLYEQYF	TGTGCCAGCATTTGCACGAGCGGGAGGCTTTACGAGCAGTACTTC
NA	12	TRBD1	TRBV2	TRBJ2-1	CASISDRDKQFF	TGTGCCAGCATCTCAGACAGGGACAAGCAGTTCTTC
NA	15	TRBD2	TRBV4-1	TRBJ2-1	CASSRGLAGINEQFF	TGCGCCAGCAGCAGGGGACTAGCGGGGATCAATGAGCAGTTCTTC
NA	16	NA	TRBV6-1	TRBJ1-5	CASSDPYRRSLEPQHF	TGTGCCAGCAGTGATCCCTACCGACGGAGTTTGGAGCCCCAGCATTTT
NA	16	NA	TRBV2	TRBJ2-6	CASSEGTLSGANVLTF	TGTGCCAGCAGTGAGGGGACACTCTCTGGGGCCAACGTCCTGACTTTC
NA	15	TRBD1	TRBV2	TRBJ2-3	CASSGRDRDTDTQYF	TGTGCCAGCAGCGGACGGGACAGGGACACAGATACGCAGTATTTT
NA	16	TRBD1	TRBV2	TRBJ1-2	CASSDRGQGYNYGYTF	TGTGCCAGCAGTGATAGGGGACAGGGGTACAACTATGGCTACACCTTC
NA	18	NA	TRBV28	TRBJ2-2	CASSPPGRWVPSTGELFF	TGTGCCAGCAGTCCCCCGGGGAGATGGGTCCCCTCCACCGGGGAGCTGTTTTTT
NA	20	TRBD2	TRBV5-1	TRBJ2-3	CASSLAPGLAGGSSTDTQYF	TGCGCCAGCAGCTTGGCCCCAGGGCTAGCGGGAGGGTCTAGCACAGATACGCAGTATTTT
once	16	TRBD2	TRBV30	TRBJ2-1	CAWSSPLRGSRNEQFF	TGTGCCTGGAGCTCCCCCCTACGCGGGAGTAGGAATGAGCAGTTCTTC
NA	14	NA	TRBV7-2	TRBJ1-1	CASSLSRDINEAFF	TGTGCCAGCAGCCTATCCCGGGACATTAATGAAGCTTTCTTT
NA	16	TRBD1	TRBV2	TRBJ1-6	CASSLGTGGYNSPLHF	TGTGCCAGCAGTCTAGGGACAGGGGGCTATAATTCACCCCTCCACTTT
NA	14	TRBD1	TRBV27	TRBJ2-2	CASSRQGSTGELFF	TGTGCCAGCAGTCGACAGGGGTCCACCGGGGAGCTGTTTTTT
NA	14	NA	TRBV5-1	TRBJ1-3	CASSLRSGSDTIYF	TGCGCCAGCAGCTTAAGGAGCGGGAGCGACACCATATATTTT
NA	15	TRBD2	TRBV13	TRBJ2-4	CASSRTSGGKNIQYF	TGTGCCAGCAGCCGGACTAGCGGGGGTAAAAACATTCAGTACTTC
NA	15	TRBD1	TRBV6-5	TRBJ1-6	CASRGQGEKNSPLHF	TGTGCCAGCAGGGGACAGGGGGAGAAGAATTCACCCCTCCACTTT
NA	15	TRBD1	TRBV27	TRBJ2-3	CASSDRVLGTDTQYF	TGTGCCAGCAGTGACAGGGTCTTAGGCACAGATACGCAGTATTTT
NA	13	NA	TRBV21-1	TRBJ2-7	CASIGDRAYEQYF	TGTGCCAGCATCGGGGACAGGGCCTACGAGCAGTACTTC
NA	15	TRBD2	TRBV28	TRBJ2-1	CASSLSSGNYNEQFF	TGTGCCAGCAGTTTATCTAGCGGGAACTACAATGAGCAGTTCTTC
NA	13	NA	TRBV10-2	TRBJ1-6	CASSESRNSPLHF	TGCGCCAGCAGTGAATCCCGGAATTCACCCCTCCACTTT
NA	16	TRBD1	TRBV19	TRBJ1-2	CASSISPQGSFYGYTF	TGTGCCAGTAGTATTAGCCCACAGGGGTCCTTTTATGGCTACACCTTC
NA	12	TRBD1	TRBV29-1	TRBJ1-1	CSGRDRVTEAFF	TGCAGCGGCCGGGACAGGGTGACTGAAGCTTTCTTT
NA	14	NA	TRBV6-5	TRBJ1-5	CASRRQVGDQPQHF	TGTGCCAGCAGACGACAGGTCGGAGATCAGCCCCAGCATTTT
NA	14	NA	TRBV6-1	TRBJ1-5	CASGGRGDNQPQHF	TGTGCCAGCGGCGGCCGGGGGGACAATCAGCCCCAGCATTTT
NA	15	TRBD1	TRBV7-9	TRBJ2-5	CASSFGQGRQETQYF	TGTGCCAGCAGCTTCGGACAGGGGAGACAAGAGACCCAGTACTTC
once	12	NA	TRBV6-1	TRBJ2-3	CASRGIGDTQYF	TGTGCCAGCCGGGGTATAGGAGATACGCAGTATTTT
NA	13	NA	TRBV7-9	TRBJ2-7	CASSLSEDYEQYF	TGTGCCAGCAGCTTATCAGAGGACTACGAGCAGTACTTC
NA	11	NA	TRBV28	TRBJ2-3	CASSTVDTQYF	TGTGCCAGCAGTACGGTAGATACGCAGTATTTT
NA	12	TRBD2	TRBV7-2	TRBJ2-1	CASSLAGTREFF	TGTGCCAGCAGCTTAGCGGGGACTAGGGAGTTCTTC
once	14	TRBD1	TRBV6-1	TRBJ1-1	CASTEDRGPTEAFF	TGTGCCAGCACCGAGGACAGGGGGCCGACTGAAGCTTTCTTT
NA	13	NA	TRBV6-5	TRBJ1-5	CASSTKGVQPQHF	TGTGCCAGCTCCACCAAGGGGGTTCAGCCCCAGCATTTT
NA	16	NA	TRBV11-2	TRBJ1-6	CASSLGGVGRGEALHF	TGTGCCAGCAGCTTAGGAGGAGTCGGGAGGGGGGAGGCCCTCCACTTT
NA	15	NA	TRBV14	TRBJ2-3	CASSQARSSTDTQYF	TGTGCCAGCAGCCAAGCGAGGAGCTCCACAGATACGCAGTATTTT
NA	16	TRBD1	TRBV28	TRBJ1-3	CASSLSEGAGGDTIYF	TGTGCCAGCAGTTTATCTGAGGGGGCGGGTGGGGACACCATATATTTT
NA	14	NA	TRBV7-9	TRBJ1-5	CASSPTGYNQPQHF	TGTGCCAGCAGCCCAACAGGGTACAATCAGCCCCAGCATTTT